One and the same sample provided the 13 T cell receptor beta chains below, sequenced in a study of T cell changes during pregnancy in multiple sclerosis. The table came from immunoSEQ multiplex PCR; TCRdb's copy has only in-frame clones and leaves some out. This sample has under 70,000 clones, with less than 95% found just once. The sequencing used peripheral blood, collected in the third trimester of pregnancy. The receptor set was obtained from a female donor in good health, enrolled as a control in a pregnancy study.

The chain couples TRBV27 to TRBJ1-2, with D perhaps TRBD1 (5 bases). There are 14 residues in the CDR3. The germline V gene has CDR1 MNHEY and CDR2 SMNVEV (reference sequence). The ends were cut back, 0 bases at V and 8 bases at J, with 13 bases in the middle. This CDR3 is CASSLSGGARGYTF. DNA for the CDR3: TGTGCCAGCAGTTTATCGGGAGGGGCGAGGGGCTACACCTTC.

The J gene is TRBJ2-7, the V gene TRBV11-3; D uncertain. The V and J ends lost 3 bases and 0 bases respectively, with 15 bases between them. The CDR3 has 16 amino acids. Germline V gives CDR1 SGHNT, CDR2 YENEEA. Here the CDR3 DNA reads TGTGCCAGCAGCTTCGCGATCTCCTTGAGCTCCTACGAGCAGTACTTC. It codes for CASSFAISLSSYEQYF.

The chain links TRBV19 to TRBJ1-3, with D possibly TRBD1 on 5 matching bases. Germline lookup yields CDR1 LNHDA and CDR2 SQIVND (reference sequence). CDR3 length equals 13 residues. Trimming stripped 3 bases from V and 2 bases from J, with 5 bases between. The CDR3, as DNA: TGTGCCAGTAGTATCAGGGCTGGAAACACCATATATTTT. Its translation is CASSIRAGNTIYF.

V gene TRBV29-1 combines with J gene TRBJ1-1; 8 positions match TRBD1. J was trimmed by 5 bases and V by 6 bases; bases with no gene match: 8. Germline CDR1 and CDR2: SQVTM and ANQGSEA. The CDR3 spans 13 residues. CDR3 DNA: TGCAGCGTCGAGGACAGGGTGGTGACTGAAGCTTTCTTT. Protein: CSVEDRVVTEAFF.

The CDR3 sequence is CASSSGGSYNEQFF. The CDR3 DNA reads TGTGCCAGCAGTTCAGGGGGATCCTACAATGAGCAGTTCTTC. V and J are TRBV6-5 and TRBJ2-1, with 7 bases matching TRBD1. This CDR3 contains 14 residues. Trimming cost V 4 bases and J 1 base; bases outside gene matches: 1. Germline loops: CDR1 MNHEY, CDR2 SVGAGI.

This clone appeared once. J is TRBJ2-1 and V is TRBV11-3; 10 bases map to TRBD2. The CDR3 is made up of 16 amino acids. Germline CDR1 SGHNT, CDR2 YENEEA. V lost 5 bases to trimming and J lost 2 bases; unmatched junction nucleotides: 6. In DNA, the CDR3 is TGTGCCAGCAGCCTCAGCGGGGGGGGGCCCTACAATGAGCAGTTCTTC. Protein sequence: CASSLSGGGPYNEQFF. Full variable domain (outside the CDR3, taken from reference TRBV11-3 and TRBJ2-1): EAGVVQSPRYKIIEKKQPVAFWCNPISGHNTLYWYLQNLGQGPELLIRYENEEAVDDSQLPKDRFSAERLKGVDSTLKIQPAELGDSAVYLCASSLSGGGPYNEQFFGPGTRLTVL.

The gene calls are TRBV6-1 and TRBJ2-2; 8 bases agree with TRBD1. V shed 2 bases and J 5 bases; nucleotides not matched to a gene: 10. The CDR3 extends over 17 amino acids. The V gene's germline CDR1 is MNHNS and CDR2 SASEGT. The CDR3, as DNA: TGTGCCAGCAGTGAACGGCGGGCAGGGGGCGCGACCGGGGAGCTGTTTTTT. It is translated as CASSERRAGGATGELFF.

The chain uses TRBV10-3 and TRBJ2-7; 11 bases fit TRBD2. The CDR3 extends over 19 amino acids. The trim removed 0 bases at V and 1 base at J, leaving 11 bases unmatched. The germline CDR1 and CDR2 sequences are ENHRY and SYGVKD. CDR3 residues: CAISESTTSGAALSYEQYF. In nucleotides, the CDR3 is TGTGCCATCAGTGAGTCGACGACTAGCGGGGCAGCTCTTTCCTACGAGCAGTACTTC.

The chain has TRBV4-1 and TRBJ2-6, with a weak D call TRBD1 (5 bases). Germline CDR1 MGHRA, CDR2 YSYEKL. With 4 bases removed from V and 1 base from J, the gap between germline ends came to 11 bases. The CDR3 loop spans 16 amino acids. For the CDR3, the DNA is TGCGCCAGCAGCCCCCCAGGGCTTTCTGGGGCCAACGTCCTGACTTTC. It encodes CASSPPGLSGANVLTF.

The rearrangement joins TRBV11-2 to TRBJ2-3; 9 bases are a match to TRBD2. This CDR3 comprises 15 residues. Losses at the gene ends were 4 bases for V and 4 bases for J; bases not matched to a gene: 6. CDR1 is SGHAT and CDR2 is FQNNGV in the germline V gene. For the CDR3, the DNA is TGTGCCAGCAGCTCCGATAGCGGGAGTGCAGATACGCAGTATTTT. It translates to CASSSDSGSADTQYF. The variable domain in full, with the rest retrieved from reference TRBV11-2 and TRBJ2-3, is EAGVAQSPRYKIIEKRQSVAFWCNPISGHATLYWYQQILGQGPKLLIQFQNNGVVDDSQLPKDRFSAERLKGVDSTLKIQPAKLEDSAVYLCASSSDSGSADTQYFGPGTRLTVL.

This chain's CDR3 is CASSTRDSVSGNTIYF. The CDR3 DNA reads as TGTGCCAGTAGTACCCGGGACTCGGTCTCTGGAAACACCATATATTTT. This rearrangement joins TRBV19 to TRBJ1-3; possibly TRBD1 for D (5 bases). V was shortened by 4 bases and J by 0 bases, with 13 bases between the two germline ends. This CDR3 region has 16 residues. The germline V gene encodes CDR1 LNHDA and CDR2 SQIVND (reference sequence).

The rearrangement joins TRBV27 to TRBJ2-6; D gene uncertain. Trimming left V 5 bases short and J 0 bases short, with 5 bases between. This CDR3 has 14 residues. Per the germline V gene, CDR1 is MNHEY and CDR2 is SMNVEV (reference sequence). CDR3 bases: TGTGCCAGCAGTCAAAACTCTGGGGCCAACGTCCTGACTTTC. This sequence encodes CASSQNSGANVLTF.

The chain uses TRBV10-3 and TRBJ2-1; 9 bases are a match to TRBD1. CDR1 and CDR2 (germline): ENHRY, SYGVKD. The CDR3 spans 15 residues. V dropped 6 bases and J dropped 5; count of bases not matched to a gene: 8. The CDR3 spells CAIRTEQGANNEQFF. DNA of the CDR3: TGTGCCATCAGAACCGAACAGGGGGCCAACAATGAGCAGTTCTTC.